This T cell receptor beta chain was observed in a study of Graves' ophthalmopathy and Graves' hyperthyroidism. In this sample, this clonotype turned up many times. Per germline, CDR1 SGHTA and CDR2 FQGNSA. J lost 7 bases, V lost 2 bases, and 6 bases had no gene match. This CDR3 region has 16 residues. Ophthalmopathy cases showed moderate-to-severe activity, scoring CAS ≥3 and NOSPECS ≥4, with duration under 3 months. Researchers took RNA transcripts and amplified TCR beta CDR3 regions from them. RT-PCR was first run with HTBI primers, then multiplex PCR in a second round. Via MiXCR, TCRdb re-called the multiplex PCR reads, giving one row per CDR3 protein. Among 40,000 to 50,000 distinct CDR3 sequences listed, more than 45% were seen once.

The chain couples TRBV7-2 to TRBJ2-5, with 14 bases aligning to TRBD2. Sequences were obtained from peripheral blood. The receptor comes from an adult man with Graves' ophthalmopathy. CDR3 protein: CASSLKTSGGGVTQYF. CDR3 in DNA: TGTGCCAGCAGCTTAAAGACTAGCGGGGGGGGTGTGACCCAGTACTTC.